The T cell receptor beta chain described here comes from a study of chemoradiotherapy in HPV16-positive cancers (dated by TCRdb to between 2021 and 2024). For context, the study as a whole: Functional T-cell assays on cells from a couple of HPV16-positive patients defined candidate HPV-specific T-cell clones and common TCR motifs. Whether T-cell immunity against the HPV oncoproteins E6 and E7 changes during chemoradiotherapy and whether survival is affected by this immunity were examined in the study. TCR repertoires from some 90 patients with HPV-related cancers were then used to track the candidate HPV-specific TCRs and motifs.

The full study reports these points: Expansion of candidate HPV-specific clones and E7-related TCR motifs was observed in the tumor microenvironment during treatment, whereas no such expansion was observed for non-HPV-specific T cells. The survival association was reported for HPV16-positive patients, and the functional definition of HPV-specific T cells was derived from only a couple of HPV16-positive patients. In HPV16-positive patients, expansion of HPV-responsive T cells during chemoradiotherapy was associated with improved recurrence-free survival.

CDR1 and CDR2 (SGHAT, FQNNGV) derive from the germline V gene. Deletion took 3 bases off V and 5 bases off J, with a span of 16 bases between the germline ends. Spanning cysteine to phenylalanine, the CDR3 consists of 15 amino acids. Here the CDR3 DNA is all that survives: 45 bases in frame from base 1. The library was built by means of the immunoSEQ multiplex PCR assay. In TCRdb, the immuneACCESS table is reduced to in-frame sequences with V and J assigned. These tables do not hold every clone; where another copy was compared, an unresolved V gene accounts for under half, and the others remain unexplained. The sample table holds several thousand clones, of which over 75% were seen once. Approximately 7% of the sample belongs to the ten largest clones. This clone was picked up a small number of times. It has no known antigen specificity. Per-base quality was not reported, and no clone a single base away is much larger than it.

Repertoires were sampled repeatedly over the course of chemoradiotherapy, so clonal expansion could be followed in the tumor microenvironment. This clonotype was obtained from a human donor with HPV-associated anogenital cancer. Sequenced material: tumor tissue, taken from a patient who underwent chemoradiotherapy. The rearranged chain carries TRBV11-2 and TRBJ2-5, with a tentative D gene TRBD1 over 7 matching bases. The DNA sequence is TGTGCCAGCAGCTTGCAGACAGGGAGCGGGGAGACCCAGTACTTC. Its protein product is CASSLQTGSGETQYF. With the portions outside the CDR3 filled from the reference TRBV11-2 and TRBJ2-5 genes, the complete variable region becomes EAGVAQSPRYKIIEKRQSVAFWCNPISGHATLYWYQQILGQGPKLLIQFQNNGVVDDSQLPKDRFSAERLKGVDSTLKIQPAKLEDSAVYLCASSLQTGSGETQYFGPGTRLLVL.